Sequencing of this T cell receptor beta chain was carried out in a study of blood T cells in healthy people across ages. Study outcomes and limitations: Unsorted PBMCs prevented conclusive naive versus antigen-experienced comparison. It was held that the diversity estimates obtained from one million T cells were underestimates. Higher diversity, along with more naive CD4+ cells, distinguished long-lived donors from aged donors.

V was trimmed by 1 base and J by 10 bases, leaving 11 bases between them. The CDR3 is made up of 13 amino acids. The germline V gene has CDR1 SGHTA and CDR2 FQGTGA. The authors ran a second PCR of 7 to 11 cycles using a sample-barcoded 5' primer and a J-beta primer mix. TCRdb itself ran the 5' RACE reads through MiXCR, one entry per CDR3 protein. The sample carries about 1.8 million distinct CDR3 sequences, around 50% recorded once. Each individual donor underwent a draw of about 9.1 milliliters of peripheral blood. With regard to this clonotype: Its matching antigen is unknown.

V is TRBV7-3 and J is TRBJ2-1, with D unclear. The sequenced material came from blood. This sequence was found in a woman aged 40 to 50 in good health. The CDR3 sequence: CASSLNSNVEQFF. The CDR3, as DNA: TGTGCCAGCAGCTTAAATTCCAACGTAGAGCAGTTCTTC.